This TCR beta chain was found in a study of T-cell memory formation after mild COVID-19. Study results and limitations: Pre-infection memory carried some responding clones, suggesting that cross-reactive memory joined. CD4/CD8 balance characterized clones contracting day 15 to 85, and CD4+ skew characterized later expanders.

As for this clonotype: Its antigen is still unknown.

Germline V CDR1 and CDR2: SGHTA, FQGTGA. The CDR3 is 17 amino acids. V was clipped by 2 bases and J by 6 bases; unmatched bases: 9. MiXCR, run by TCRdb on the 5' RACE reads, gives a single entry per CDR3 protein. The profile shows under 450,000 distinct CDR3 sequences, around 22% of them singletons. Source material: PBMCs or a T cell subset sorted from them (not recorded which). The genes are TRBV7-3 and TRBJ2-2, with 10 bases identical to TRBD2. This TCR was sampled from an adult woman who had mild COVID-19 (a few samples of this study predate the infection). Cell type and time point are not known. In DNA form, the CDR3 reads TGTGCCAGCAGCTTACTGGCTAGCGGGGGACTTGCCGGGGAGCTGTTTTTT. It specifies CASSLLASGGLAGELFF.